This note documents a single TCR beta chain sequence. Its antigen target is currently unknown. Per-nucleotide qualities are absent, and no much larger clonotype sits a single base away. The data stem from a study of cytomegalovirus exposure and HLA in healthy donors (dated by TCRdb to the late 2010s). Regarding the study in general: In an earlier analysis of approximately 500 of the donors, 276 Gb of sequence data and about 110 million unique TCR beta sequences from 180 million or so T cells were reported. Several DR-DQ haplotypes were handled as single units for association and clustering because linkage in the cohort was strong. Alongside the repertoire data, information on donor age, sex, ethnicity and CMV serostatus was compiled. In a later analysis, previously published TCR beta repertoires from 600 to 850 donors were re-analyzed and high-resolution HLA genotyping was added so that TCR occurrence patterns could be studied. On average, 235,054 unique TCR beta nucleotide sequences were sequenced per donor among 398 genotyped donors of the cohort, with roughly 20% of those sequences being non-productive. The study used immunosequencing to profile the T cell repertoires of some 600 subjects and linked those repertoires to cytomegalovirus serostatus. To decide whether each TCR beta V gene segment behaved as functional or pseudogenic, an earlier analysis of some 600 of the donors relied on high-throughput TCR beta sequencing. Class I and class II HLA loci were covered by the typing at four-digit resolution. The study combined high-throughput TCR immunosequencing, statistical association of individual TCRs with disease status, and machine learning to predict cytomegalovirus infection status. A later genetic analysis used genome-wide SNP genotypes for about three fifths of the roughly 700 donors, treating that subset as a discovery cohort. The study aimed to test whether signatures of past pathogen exposure could be identified by cataloging public T cell receptors. Of the approximately 400 genotyped donors, 80% to 90% were placed in the genetic ancestry cluster associated with self-reported Caucasian donors. The number of donors typed differed by locus, with roughly 629-640 for A, B, C, DRB1 and DQB1, 522 for DQA1, some 570 for DPA1, and approximately 470 for DPB1. Rather than using new phenotypic data, the later analysis identified candidate immune exposures from TCR beta sequences and from how often those sequences occurred across donors. All discovery cohort repertoires had been generated on a single sequencing platform. Along with the 666-subject first cohort, a separate validation cohort of 120 different subjects was used. About 300 gigabases of sequencing data and approximately 93 million unique TCR sequences were included in an early release covering roughly 700 HLA-typed donors.

What the research found in general, with its limitations: Because counts were too low, roughly 17 rarely observed V segments, including chromosome 9 orphons, were left out of the earlier analysis of several hundred of the donors. Linkage disequilibrium might explain the correlated functional status among segregating V segments, but an unknown experimental factor could not be excluded. It was suggested by the authors that the approach could potentially be generalized to other disease states and immunological phenotypes. According to a later analysis, parvovirus B19, influenza, CMV and Epstein-Barr virus appeared linked to several top co-occurrence clusters. A later analysis associated about 16,000 TCR beta sequences with specific HLA alleles at a false discovery rate of 0.05. HLA typing was unavailable for some donors at each locus, so association tests used only the typed subset. A further reported finding was that TCR beta sequences accurately predicted the HLA-A and HLA-B alleles for most subjects in the first cohort. This cohort had only TCR beta chains sequenced, and the lack of alpha or paired-chain data limited which features could be detected. Cytomegalovirus status was reported to be diagnosed by the classifier with high specificity and sensitivity in both the original and validation cohorts. Presence/absence analyses assumed roughly uniform sequencing depth across donors, an assumption that may not hold. According to a later genetic analysis, donors in an Asian-associated ancestry cluster had fewer N-insertions in productive TCRs than the roughly 670-donor mean. Assigning TCR associations to individual alleles was difficult when HLA alleles, especially DR and DQ, strongly co-occurred. In a later genetic analysis, a missense DCLRE1C variant was associated with V-gene and J-gene trimming of TCR beta chains, and the association was replicated in an independent cohort. While some public TCRs were present in many individuals, most TCR sequences turned up only very rarely across donors. According to a later analysis, TCR association rates differed among HLA loci, with DRB1 alleles showing the most associated TCRs and HLA-C alleles showing the fewest. Because the 87-base-pair reads could not distinguish some IMGT-functional V segments, including TRBV6-2 and TRBV6-3, those segments were excluded. CMV serostatus was the only immune exposure information available for the cohort. In vitro tests confirmed that a few of the cytomegalovirus-associated TCR beta chains recognize cytomegalovirus antigens. In an earlier analysis of fewer than 700 of the donors, most TCR beta V segments appeared in productive rearrangements about 87% or about 30% of the time, broadly matching IMGT annotations. A cluster of highly shared sequence variants was judged likely to be a technical artifact of the sequencing pipeline. In the study, some 160 TCR beta chains were listed as associated with cytomegalovirus. In a later analysis, HLA-associated TCR beta chains showed more clonal expansion and lower generation probabilities than non-associated chains that were equally common. According to a later analysis, most CMV-associated TCR beta chains appeared to be HLA-restricted, and the HLA associations seemed to be driven largely by CMV exposure.

In total, roughly 670 healthy bone marrow donors made up the cohort. At the time of sampling, all cohort members were nominally healthy, though unrecorded immune exposures were likely present. The donor was CMV seronegative and belonged to the group of around 400 seronegative cohort members. A peripheral blood sample was provided by each donor, and peripheral blood mononuclear cells were used for TCR beta sequencing. The Qiagen DNeasy Blood Extraction Kit was used to extract genomic DNA from the blood cell samples. Library preparation employed the immunoSEQ multiplex PCR assay. For the multiplex PCR, a mixture combining 60 forward primers for TCR Vbeta segments and 13 reverse primers for TCR Jbeta segments was used. A multiplex PCR assay on genomic DNA amplified the CDR3 region of rearranged TCR beta genes. On the Illumina HiSeq System, the amplified TCR beta libraries were sequenced as 87-base-pair reads. The authors processed their data as follows. Across the roughly 670 repertoires, a later analysis counted 75 million to 90 million unique TCR beta chains, roughly 11 million of which were shared by at least two donors. To remove PCR and sequencing errors, raw reads were error-corrected and collapsed into unique sequences using a nearest-neighbor algorithm that merged closely related sequences. V, D and J gene segments were assigned by aligning CDR3 sequences to IMGT reference sequences. For a sequence to be retained, at least a six-nucleotide match to both a V gene segment and a J gene segment was required. Rearrangements were classified as productive when the CDR3 lacked stop codons and remained in frame with V and J, and all other rearrangements were classified as non-productive. Following IMGT convention, CDR3 was defined as the stretch from the second conserved V-encoded cysteine to the conserved J-encoded phenylalanine. The earlier analysis of about 610 of the donors excluded sequences that lacked an unambiguous match to a single V gene segment. In an earlier analysis of some 590 of the donors, a V segment was called functional when productive rearrangements were above 56.7%, and segregating when the standard deviation between donors exceeded 5%. A statistical classification framework was developed to diagnose cytomegalovirus status using the catalog of TCR beta chain sequences. In a later analysis, TCR nucleotide sequences were compared against IMGT/GENE-DB human TR gene sequences so that V and J genes could be assigned. In a later analysis, CDR3 sequences and most-parsimonious VDJ recombination scenarios were assigned using the TCRdist pipeline. A later analysis defined each TCR beta chain by its CDR3 amino acid sequence plus V-gene family, and excluded reads lacking a unique V-gene family. A later analysis removed several hundred highly shared, low-generation-probability nucleotide sequences to deal with suspected cross-contamination and a sequencing artifact. A later analysis calculated a clonal expansion index for each public chain from normalized within-repertoire ranks of inferred template counts. In a later analysis, generation probabilities were computed using a VDJ recombination model fitted to out-of-frame rearrangements, and the results were checked against IGoR. Hypergeometric tests were used in a later analysis to score TCR-TCR, TCR-HLA and TCR-CMV co-occurrence, with a repertoire-size bias correction applied to the TCR pairs. In a later analysis, false discovery rates were estimated by permuting HLA or CMV assignments 20 times. A later analysis grouped co-occurring TCRs with DBSCAN, adding TCRdist sequence similarity when clustering within HLA-allele-positive subsets. Repertoires with fewer than 30,000 or more than 120,000 public chains were left out of co-occurrence clustering, as were five repertoires with anomalous nucleotide sharing. TCRdb retrieved this table from immuneACCESS and kept in-frame rearrangements only. Not all clones are present; in checked studies, unresolved V genes account for under half, and no reason is known for the remainder. D and trimming come from the DNA, and the V and J calls and clone size come from that table. For this sample there are fewer than 40,000 clones; 84% appear just once. The ten largest make up around 3.6% of the sample.

The germline V gene yields MNHEY for CDR1 and SVGAGI for CDR2. V and J are trimmed by 5 bases and 6 bases, and the gene matches miss 8 bases of the junction. Inclusive of the bounding cysteine and phenylalanine, the CDR3 is 15 residues long. Only CDR3 DNA remains: 45 bases, in frame from the first base. Material: PBMCs. The source of this sequence is a woman aged 18-29 years in good health and CMV-seronegative. The V and J segments used are TRBV6-5 and TRBJ1-2, and 11 bases in between align with TRBD1. The DNA reads TGTGCCAGCAGTAACGGACAGGGGGCGATCCATGGCTACACCTTC. The translation is CASSNGQGAIHGYTF.